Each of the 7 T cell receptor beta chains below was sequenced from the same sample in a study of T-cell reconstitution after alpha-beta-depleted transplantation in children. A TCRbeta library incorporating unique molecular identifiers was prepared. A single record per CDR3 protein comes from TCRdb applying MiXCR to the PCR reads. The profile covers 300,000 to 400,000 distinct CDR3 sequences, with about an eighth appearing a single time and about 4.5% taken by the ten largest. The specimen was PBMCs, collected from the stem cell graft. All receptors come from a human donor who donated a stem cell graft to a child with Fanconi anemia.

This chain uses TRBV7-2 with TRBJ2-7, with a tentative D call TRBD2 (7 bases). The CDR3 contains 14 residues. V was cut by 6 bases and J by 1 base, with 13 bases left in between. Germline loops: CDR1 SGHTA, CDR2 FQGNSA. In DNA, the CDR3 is TGTGCCAGCAGTAGGGGGGGGGGATCCTACGAGCAGTACTTC. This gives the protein CASSRGGGSYEQYF.

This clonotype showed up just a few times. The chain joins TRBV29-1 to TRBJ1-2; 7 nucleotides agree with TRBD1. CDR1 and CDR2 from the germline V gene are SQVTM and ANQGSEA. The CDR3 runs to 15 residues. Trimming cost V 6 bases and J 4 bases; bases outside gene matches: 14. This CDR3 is CSVVGTGQRSYGYTF. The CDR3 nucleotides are TGCAGCGTCGTAGGAACGGGACAGCGAAGCTATGGCTACACCTTC.

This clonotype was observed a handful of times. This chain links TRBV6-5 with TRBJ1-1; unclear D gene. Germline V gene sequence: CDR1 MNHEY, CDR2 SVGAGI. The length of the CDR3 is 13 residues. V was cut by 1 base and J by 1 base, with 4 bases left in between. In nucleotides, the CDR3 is TGTGCCAGCAGTTACTATCAGAACACTGAAGCTTTCTTT. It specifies CASSYYQNTEAFF.

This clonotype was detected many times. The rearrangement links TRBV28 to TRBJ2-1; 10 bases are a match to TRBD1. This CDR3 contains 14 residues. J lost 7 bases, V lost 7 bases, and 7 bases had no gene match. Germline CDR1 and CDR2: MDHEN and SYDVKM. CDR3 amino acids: CASTGTGDRNEQFF. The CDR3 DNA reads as TGTGCCAGCACCGGGACAGGGGATAGGAATGAGCAGTTCTTC.

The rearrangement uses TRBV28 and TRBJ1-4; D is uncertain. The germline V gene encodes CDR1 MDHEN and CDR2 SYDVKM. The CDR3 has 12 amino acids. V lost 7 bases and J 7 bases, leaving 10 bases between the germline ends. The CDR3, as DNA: TGTGCCAGCACCCGTGGTCTTGAAAAACTGTTTTTT. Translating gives CASTRGLEKLFF.

CDR3 sequence reads: CSARDPGRYEQYV. CDR3 DNA: TGCAGTGCTAGAGATCCCGGGCGATACGAGCAGTACGTC. The chain links TRBV20-1 to TRBJ2-7; D uncertain. CDR3 length equals 13 residues. The V gene lost 0 bases and the J gene lost 4 bases, with 10 bases spanning the gap. Germline V gene data show CDR1 as DFQATT and CDR2 as SNEGSKA (reference sequence).

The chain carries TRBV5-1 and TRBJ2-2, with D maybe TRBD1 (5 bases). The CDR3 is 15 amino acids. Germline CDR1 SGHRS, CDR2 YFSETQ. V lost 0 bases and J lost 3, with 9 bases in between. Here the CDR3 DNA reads TGCGCCAGCAGCTTGGTGCCAGGGTACACCGGGGAGCTGTTTTTT. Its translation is CASSLVPGYTGELFF.